The T cell receptor beta chain described here comes from a study of shared clonotypes between healthy human individuals. Study information: Three CD4 naive, three CD4 memory, two CD8 naive and one CD8 memory plate were used per donor.

Donation came from healthy HIV-negative adults that had no recent acute infections or vaccinations. The run depth of the assay was deep. This table comes from immunoSEQ multiplex PCR, and its TCRdb copy is limited to in-frame clones, with some not included. The repertoire holds some 2,400,000 clones, with almost 96% as singletons. This CDR3 is 13 amino acids long. The germline CDR1 and CDR2 sequences are SQVTM and ANQGSEA. The germline V and J ends were trimmed by 4 bases and 1 base, with 10 bases remaining between them. J is TRBJ1-1 and V is TRBV29-1; no reliable D call. Specimen: naive CD4+ T cells sorted from blood. Subset given: CD45RA+ positively selected. The TCR was taken from a man aged 18 to 30 in good health. CDR3 sequence reads: CSVGRVPNTEAFF. The CDR3, as DNA: TGCAGCGTTGGGCGGGTTCCGAACACTGAAGCTTTCTTT.